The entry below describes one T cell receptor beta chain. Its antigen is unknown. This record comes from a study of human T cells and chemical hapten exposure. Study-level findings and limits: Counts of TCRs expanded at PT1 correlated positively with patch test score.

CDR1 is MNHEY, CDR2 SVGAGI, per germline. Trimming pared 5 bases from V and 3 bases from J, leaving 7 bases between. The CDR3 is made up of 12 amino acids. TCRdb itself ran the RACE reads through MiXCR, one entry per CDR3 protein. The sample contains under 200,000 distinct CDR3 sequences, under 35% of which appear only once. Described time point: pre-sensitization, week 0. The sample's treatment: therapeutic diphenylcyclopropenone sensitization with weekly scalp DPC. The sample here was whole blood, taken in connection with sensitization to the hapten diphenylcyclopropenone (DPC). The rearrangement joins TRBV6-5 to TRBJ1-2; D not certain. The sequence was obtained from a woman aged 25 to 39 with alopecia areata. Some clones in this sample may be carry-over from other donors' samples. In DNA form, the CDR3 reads TGTGCCAGCAGTATTGATGACTATGGCTACACCTTC. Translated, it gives CASSIDDYGYTF.